The source of this TCR beta chain is a study of T cell repertoires in cytomegalovirus infection. In the study overall: Indicated by public TCR beta signatures were CMV infection and matching HLA type. Points from the study as a whole: Cumulative public TCR beta family frequency identified carriers of CMV plus the relevant HLA.

This clonotype was detected ten times or more. Its antigen remains unknown. Germline CDR1 reads SNHLY; CDR2 reads FYNNEI. This CDR3 spans 12 amino acids. V dropped 3 bases and J dropped 6 bases, with 6 bases sitting between them. TCRdb reprocessed the reads via MiXCR and lists one record per CDR3 protein. This sample has over 200,000 distinct CDR3 sequences, with roughly an eighth found just once. The chain combines TRBV2 with TRBJ2-1; D gene unclear. The clonotype originates from a human donor in good health (CMV status not recorded). Some clones in this sample may be carry-over from other donors' samples. Sample: PBMCs. CDR3 sequence: CASSDDRNEQFF. As DNA, the CDR3 is TGTGCCAGCAGTGACGACCGCAATGAGCAGTTCTTC.